Listed here are 29 T cell receptor beta chains from one sample, sequenced in a study of shared clonotypes between healthy human individuals. Sequencing was performed with immunoSEQ multiplex PCR; in TCRdb, only in-frame clones are kept and a portion is missing. The table lists 1,400,000 or so clones, approximately 98.5% of them singletons. The sequenced sample consisted of naive CD4+ T cells sorted from blood. The subset here: CD45RA+ positively selected. The receptors originated from a man between 25 and 39 years old in good health.

This chain joins TRBV7-9 and TRBJ2-3; D not resolved. V lost 7 bases to trimming and J lost 3 bases, with 8 bases between them. The germline gives CDR1 SEHNR, CDR2 FQNEAQ (reference sequence). The CDR3 loop spans 12 amino acids. The CDR3 protein is CASMPPTDTQYF. CDR3 nucleotides: TGTGCCAGCATGCCCCCGACAGATACGCAGTATTTT.

This chain links TRBV7-9 with TRBJ2-2; D is uncertain. V was cut by 1 base and J by 7 bases, with 13 bases left in between. From germline, CDR1 is SEHNR and CDR2 FQNEAQ (reference sequence). The CDR3 is 15 residues long. In DNA, the CDR3 is TGTGCCAGCAGCTTAGGGTCCGGGCTTGGCGGGGAGCTGTTTTTT. It translates to CASSLGSGLGGELFF.

The chain employs TRBV5-6 and TRBJ2-2; no definite D call. The CDR3 extends over 14 amino acids. V lost 2 bases and J lost 2, with 7 bases in between. Germline V gene lookup returns CDR1 SGHDT and CDR2 YYEEEE. In DNA, the CDR3 is TGTGCCAGCAGCTTAGTACTTAACACCGGGGAGCTGTTTTTT. Residues: CASSLVLNTGELFF.

The chain combines TRBV19 with TRBJ2-2, with 10 bases matching TRBD2. The CDR3 runs 15 residues. Germline V lookup: CDR1 LNHDA, CDR2 SQIVND (reference sequence). Unmatched junction bases numbered 8, after V lost 4 bases and J lost 9 bases. CDR3 protein: CASSTPGLAKRELFF. DNA for the CDR3: TGTGCCAGTAGTACCCCGGGACTAGCGAAAAGGGAGCTGTTTTTT.

The chain has TRBV7-6 and TRBJ2-5; D is ambiguous. This CDR3 has 12 residues. Looked up from germline, CDR1 is SGHVS and CDR2 is FNYEAQ. V was shortened by 0 bases and J by 1 base, with 0 bases between the two germline ends. The CDR3 region is CASSLAQETQYF. CDR3 sequence (DNA): TGTGCCAGCAGCTTAGCCCAAGAGACCCAGTACTTC.

The genes are TRBV6-5 and TRBJ1-1; TRBD1 aligns across 10 bases. The length of the CDR3 is 15 residues. Per the germline V gene, CDR1 is MNHEY and CDR2 is SVGAGI. J lost 1 base, V lost 2 bases, and 1 base had no gene match. CDR3 residues: CASSYGDRGNTEAFF. CDR3 DNA: TGTGCCAGCAGTTACGGGGACAGGGGGAACACTGAAGCTTTCTTT.

The genes are TRBV30 and TRBJ2-1, with TRBD2 as a possible D gene (6 bases). From germline, CDR1 is GTSNPN and CDR2 SVGIG (reference sequence). The CDR3 loop spans 17 amino acids. V was clipped by 2 bases and J by 4 bases, with 21 bases between them. The CDR3 loop reads CAWSPNRQRASYNEQFF. The CDR3 DNA is TGTGCCTGGAGTCCAAACCGCCAGCGGGCGTCATACAATGAGCAGTTCTTC.

The genes are TRBV11-3 and TRBJ2-1, with TRBD2 identical over 11 bases. The CDR3 spans 17 residues. The V and J ends lost 1 base and 6 bases, in that order; junction bases with no gene match: 8. Germline assignment: CDR1 SGHNT and CDR2 YENEEA. DNA for the CDR3: TGTGCCAGCAGCTTAGGGGGACTAGCGGCCGGTAGCAATGAGCAGTTCTTC. Its translation: CASSLGGLAAGSNEQFF.

The chain couples TRBV7-2 to TRBJ2-3; D gene unclear. Trimming removed 3 bases at V and 2 bases at J, with 9 bases between. CDR3 size: 14 residues. Germline lookup yields CDR1 SGHTA and CDR2 FQGNSA. In DNA, the CDR3 is TGTGCCAGCAGCTTTGGAGTAATCACAGATACGCAGTATTTT. Amino acid sequence: CASSFGVITDTQYF.

In nucleotides, the CDR3 is TGTGCCAGCAGCCTCCTCAAGGGCGAGCAGTACTTC. Protein product: CASSLLKGEQYF. The V and J genes are TRBV11-3 and TRBJ2-7; no clear D gene. CDR3 length: 12 amino acids. V lost 5 bases and J lost 6, with 11 bases in between. CDR1 is SGHNT and CDR2 is YENEEA in the germline V gene.

The chain joins TRBV5-6 to TRBJ1-1; D perhaps matches TRBD1 (6 bases). Germline V gene sequence: CDR1 SGHDT, CDR2 YYEEEE. CDR3 length: 15 residues. V was clipped by 6 bases and J by 5 bases, with 20 bases between them. The CDR3 region is CASIPTSGAQTEAFF. The CDR3 DNA is TGTGCCAGCATTCCAACTTCGGGGGCGCAGACTGAAGCTTTCTTT. The entire variable domain, with the rest obtained from reference TRBV5-6 and TRBJ1-1, is as follows: DAGVTQSPTHLIKTRGQQVTLRCSPKSGHDTVSWYQQALGQGPQFIFQYYEEEERQRGNFPDRFSGHQFPNYSSELNVNALLLGDSALYLCASIPTSGAQTEAFFGQGTRLTVV.

This clone has just one count. Additional DNA sequences in this sample encode the identical CDR3. V and J are TRBV15 and TRBJ1-1; D unclear. Germline V gene lookup returns CDR1 LNHNV and CDR2 YYDKDF (reference sequence). Between the trimmed V and J ends, which lost 3 bases and 4 bases, there was a span of 3 bases. The CDR3 consists of 11 residues. This CDR3 is CATSRGTEAFF. The DNA for the CDR3 is TGTGCCACCAGCAGGGGCACTGAAGCTTTCTTT. Variable domain in full (rest from reference TRBV15 and TRBJ1-1): DAMVIQNPRYQVTQFGKPVTLSCSQTLNHNVMYWYQQKSSQAPKLLFHYYDKDFNNEADTPDNFQSRRPNTSFCFLDIRSPGLGDTAMYLCATSRGTEAFFGQGTRLTVV.

The rearrangement links TRBV7-3 to TRBJ2-2; 10 nucleotides agree with TRBD1. This CDR3 is 14 amino acids long. V trimming: 6 bases; J trimming: 4 bases; junction bases outside the gene matches: 2. The germline gives CDR1 SGHTA, CDR2 FQGTGA. CDR3 DNA: TGTGCCAGCAGGGGACAGGGGTTCACCGGGGAGCTGTTTTTT. This gives the protein CASRGQGFTGELFF. The full variable domain, in which reference TRBV7-3 and TRBJ2-2 provide the parts outside the CDR3, is GAGVSQTPSNKVTEKGKYVELRCDPISGHTALYWYRQSLGQGPEFLIYFQGTGAADDSGLPNDRFFAVRPEGSVSTLKIQRTERGDSAVYLCASRGQGFTGELFFGEGSRLTVL.

The V call is TRBV18, the J call TRBJ1-2; tentatively, D is TRBD1 (5 bases). The CDR3 length is 13 residues. Germline V CDR1 and CDR2: KGHSH, LQKENI. V was trimmed by 1 base and J by 8 bases, leaving 11 bases between them. The CDR3 region has the DNA TGTGCCAGCTCACCACGGGGGATCGAGGGCTACACCTTC. Its protein product is CASSPRGIEGYTF.

Concerning this clone itself: Other nucleotide sequences from this sample produce the same CDR3. V is TRBV29-1 and J is TRBJ1-1; D unresolved. The CDR3 has 13 residues. Germline V CDR1 and CDR2: SQVTM, ANQGSEA. Deletions cut 5 bases from V and 2 bases from J, with 12 bases between. CDR3 region: CSVRPRLNTEAFF. CDR3 DNA sequence: TGCAGCGTTCGTCCTAGGTTAAACACTGAAGCTTTCTTT. Complete variable domain (other parts from reference TRBV29-1 and TRBJ1-1): SAVISQKPSRDICQRGTSLTIQCQVDSQVTMMFWYRQQPGQSLTLIATANQGSEATYESGFVIDKFPISRPNLTFSTLTVSNMSPEDSSIYLCSVRPRLNTEAFFGQGTRLTVV.

The rearrangement joins TRBV6-1 to TRBJ2-7, with 7 nucleotides matching TRBD1. This CDR3 comprises 15 residues. Germline V gene lookup returns CDR1 MNHNS and CDR2 SASEGT. V was clipped by 5 bases and J by 4 bases; unmatched bases: 11. In DNA, the CDR3 is TGTGCCAGCAGTCTTGGACAGGTAGGCACGTACGAGCAGTACTTC. It translates to CASSLGQVGTYEQYF.

The chain carries TRBV18 and TRBJ2-7; TRBD1 matches at 8 bases. Germline CDR1 and CDR2: KGHSH and LQKENI. The V and J ends lost 4 bases and 3 bases, in that order; junction bases with no gene match: 11. This CDR3 is 16 amino acids long. The CDR3 loop is CASSLTFGQGYYEQYF. CDR3 nucleotide sequence: TGTGCCAGCTCACTAACCTTTGGACAGGGCTACTACGAGCAGTACTTC.

V usage is TRBV4-1 and J usage is TRBJ2-1; 8 bases line up with TRBD2. This CDR3 contains 15 residues. The germline gives CDR1 MGHRA, CDR2 YSYEKL. V trimming: 2 bases; J trimming: 5 bases; junction bases outside the gene matches: 5. The CDR3 is CASSQLSGVNNEQFF. CDR3 in DNA: TGCGCCAGCAGCCAACTTAGCGGGGTTAACAATGAGCAGTTCTTC.

This sequence joins TRBV7-2 and TRBJ2-1; D is uncertain. Looked up from germline, CDR1 is SGHTA and CDR2 is FQGNSA. The CDR3 runs 15 residues. The V gene lost 5 bases and the J gene lost 0 bases, with 11 bases spanning the gap. The CDR3 reads CASSQSSSSYNEQFF. The CDR3 DNA follows: TGTGCCAGCAGCCAGAGCTCCAGCTCCTACAATGAGCAGTTCTTC. Looking up the rest from reference TRBV7-2 and TRBJ2-1 gives the full variable domain: GAGVSQSPSNKVTEKGKDVELRCDPISGHTALYWYRQSLGQGLEFLIYFQGNSAPDKSGLPSDRFSAERTGGSVSTLTIQRTQQEDSAVYLCASSQSSSSYNEQFFGPGTRLTVL.

This chain connects TRBV6-5 to TRBJ1-5; TRBD1 might be the D (6 bases). Trimming removed 2 bases from V and 11 bases from J, with 16 bases in between. Germline V gives CDR1 MNHEY, CDR2 SVGAGI. CDR3 length: 14 amino acids. The CDR3 region is CASSYTSTGGTQHF. The CDR3 nucleotides are TGTGCCAGCAGTTACACTTCGACAGGAGGTACCCAGCATTTT.

The CDR3 DNA sequence: TGTGCCAGCAGCTTAGGTCTCGGGACTGGAAACACCATATATTTT. Protein product: CASSLGLGTGNTIYF. The chain carries TRBV7-6 and TRBJ1-3, with D unresolved. This CDR3 is 15 amino acids long. Germline CDR1 is SGHVS and CDR2 is FNYEAQ. Trimming removed 1 base at V and 2 bases at J, with 9 bases between.

The chain uses TRBV7-8 and TRBJ2-1; the D call may be TRBD1 or TRBD2 (5 bases each). CDR3 length: 15 residues. CDR1 SGHVS and CDR2 FQNEAQ come from the germline V gene. V was shortened by 5 bases and J by 2 bases, with 13 bases between the two germline ends. CDR3 in amino acids: CASSHLRGAYNEQFF. The CDR3 DNA reads TGTGCCAGCAGCCACTTACGGGGCGCCTACAATGAGCAGTTCTTC.

The chain recombines TRBV6-1 with TRBJ1-5; tentatively, D is TRBD1 (5 bases). This CDR3 has 13 residues. The germline CDR1 and CDR2 sequences are MNHNS and SASEGT. V lost 11 bases and J lost 1, with 12 bases in between. Here the CDR3 reads CASGPRSNQPQHF. The CDR3 DNA sequence: TGTGCCTCGGGACCGCGAAGCAATCAGCCCCAGCATTTT.

The chain has TRBV18 and TRBJ2-5, with D tentatively TRBD2 (5 bases). Deletions cut 0 bases from V and 2 bases from J, with 13 bases between. Germline V gene data show CDR1 as KGHSH and CDR2 as LQKENI. This CDR3 has 16 amino acids. CDR3 amino acids: CASSPPNGEWQETQYF. The CDR3 DNA reads as TGTGCCAGCTCACCACCGAACGGGGAATGGCAAGAGACCCAGTACTTC.

The CDR3 DNA reads TGTGCCAGCAGTATCGGGACACTTATGAACACTGAAGCTTTCTTT. Amino acid sequence: CASSIGTLMNTEAFF. The gene calls are TRBV28 and TRBJ1-1, with D possibly TRBD1 on 6 matching bases. Germline-derived CDR1 and CDR2 are MDHEN and SYDVKM. CDR3 size: 15 residues. Trimming took off 5 bases at V and 0 bases at J, with 13 bases between the two ends.

This clone was detected once. The gene calls are TRBV18 and TRBJ2-5, with D possibly TRBD1 on 6 matching bases. The CDR3 runs 18 residues. CDR1 is KGHSH, CDR2 LQKENI, per germline. Trimming cost V 0 bases and J 2 bases, with 19 bases left between them. CDR3 amino acids: CASSPPGQGFQDQETQYF. The CDR3 DNA is TGTGCCAGCTCACCACCTGGGCAGGGGTTCCAGGATCAAGAGACCCAGTACTTC.

The chain combines TRBV25-1 with TRBJ2-6, with D hard to call. The length of the CDR3 is 15 residues. Trimming removed 6 bases at V and 0 bases at J, with 9 bases between. Germline V lookup: CDR1 MGHDK, CDR2 SYGVNS. The CDR3 loop is CASRQTLSGANVLTF. CDR3 DNA: TGTGCCAGCAGACAAACCCTCTCTGGGGCCAACGTCCTGACTTTC.

This chain links TRBV5-4 with TRBJ1-3, with TRBD1 matching 9 bases. J gave up 0 bases and V 4 bases, and 14 bases lay outside the gene matches. This CDR3 comprises 19 residues. CDR1 SGHNT and CDR2 YYREEE come from the germline V gene (reference sequence). CDR3 coding DNA: TGTGCCAGCAGCCGCACTAGGACAGGGGCAGGACTCTCTGGAAACACCATATATTTT. Protein sequence: CASSRTRTGAGLSGNTIYF.

This clone was seen only once. The CDR3 coding sequence is TGTGCCAGCAGCTTATTGACGGTCATGAACACTGAAGCTTTCTTT. Protein product: CASSLLTVMNTEAFF. The rearrangement links TRBV7-2 to TRBJ1-1; D uncertain. The CDR3 contains 15 residues. In germline, CDR1 is SGHTA, CDR2 FQGNSA. Trimming left V 2 bases short and J 0 bases short, with 10 bases between.